A selection of T cell receptor beta chains follows, all from one sample in a study of beta chain features in type 1 diabetes. Using immunoSEQ multiplex PCR, the repertoire was profiled, and TCRdb retains in-frame clones only, with some absent. The sample includes about 250,000 clones, roughly a tenth of them seen just once. The sequencing sample was made of naive CD4+ T cells from blood. The receptor source for this set is a man under 40 with type 1 diabetes. Each CDR3 is given with its conserved first and last residue. D genes are given only for firm matches. Not every row has a clone size; where given, it reads once, few, many or a size class.

d_gene: -; abundance: few; j_gene: TRBJ1-1; v_gene: TRBV21-1; CDR3aa: CASSMGSILNTEAFF; CDR3nt: TGTGCCAGCAGCATGGGCAGCATCTTGAACACTGAAGCTTTCTTT
d_gene: TRBD1; abundance: few; j_gene: TRBJ2-5; v_gene: TRBV28; CDR3aa: CASSLKAGGASQETQYF; CDR3nt: TGTGCCAGCAGTTTAAAGGCAGGGGGCGCCTCCCAAGAGACCCAGTACTTC
d_gene: -; abundance: few; j_gene: TRBJ2-1; v_gene: TRBV6-5; CDR3aa: CASSFLNEQFF; CDR3nt: TGTGCCAGCAGTTTTCTCAATGAGCAGTTCTTC
d_gene: TRBD1; abundance: -; j_gene: TRBJ1-1; v_gene: TRBV18; CDR3aa: CASSSETGETEAFF; CDR3nt: TGTGCCAGCTCATCGGAGACAGGGGAAACTGAAGCTTTCTTT
d_gene: -; abundance: few; j_gene: TRBJ2-7; v_gene: TRBV5-6; CDR3aa: CASSSLQGSYEQYF; CDR3nt: TGTGCCAGCAGCTCTCTACAGGGCTCCTACGAGCAGTACTTC
d_gene: -; abundance: few; j_gene: TRBJ2-5; v_gene: TRBV7-9; CDR3aa: CASSQAQSSGTQYF; CDR3nt: TGTGCCAGCAGCCAGGCCCAATCGAGCGGGACCCAGTACTTC
d_gene: TRBD1; abundance: -; j_gene: TRBJ1-5; v_gene: TRBV2; CDR3aa: CASRGGTDNQPQHF; CDR3nt: TGTGCCAGCAGGGGCGGGACAGATAATCAGCCCCAGCATTTT
d_gene: -; abundance: few; j_gene: TRBJ1-2; v_gene: TRBV2; CDR3aa: CASSEYRQNGYTF; CDR3nt: TGTGCCAGCAGTGAATATCGTCAGAATGGCTACACCTTC
d_gene: -; abundance: -; j_gene: TRBJ1-4; v_gene: TRBV4-2; CDR3aa: CASSQDLTGRRKLFF; CDR3nt: TGTGCCAGCAGCCAAGATTTGACAGGCAGGCGAAAACTGTTTTTT
d_gene: -; abundance: -; j_gene: TRBJ2-7; v_gene: TRBV27; CDR3aa: CASKGQGRVEQYF; CDR3nt: TGTGCCAGCAAGGGGCAGGGTCGCGTAGAGCAGTACTTC
d_gene: -; abundance: -; j_gene: TRBJ1-2; v_gene: TRBV4-3; CDR3aa: CASSRDTARDGYTF; CDR3nt: TGCGCCAGCAGCCGAGACACGGCCCGGGATGGCTACACCTTC